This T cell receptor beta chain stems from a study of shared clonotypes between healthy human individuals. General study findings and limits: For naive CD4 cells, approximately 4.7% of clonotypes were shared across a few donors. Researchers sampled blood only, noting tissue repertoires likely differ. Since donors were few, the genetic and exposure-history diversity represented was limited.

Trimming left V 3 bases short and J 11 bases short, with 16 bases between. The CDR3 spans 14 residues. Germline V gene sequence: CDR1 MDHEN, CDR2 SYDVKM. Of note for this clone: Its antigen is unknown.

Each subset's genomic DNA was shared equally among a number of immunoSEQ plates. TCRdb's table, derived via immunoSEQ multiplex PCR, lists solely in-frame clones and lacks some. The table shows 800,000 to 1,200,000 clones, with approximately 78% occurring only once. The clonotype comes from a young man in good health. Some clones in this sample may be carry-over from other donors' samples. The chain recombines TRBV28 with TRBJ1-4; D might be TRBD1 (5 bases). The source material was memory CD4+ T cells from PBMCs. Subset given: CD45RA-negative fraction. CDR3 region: CASSFPGTLNKLFF. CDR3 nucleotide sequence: TGTGCCAGCAGTTTCCCCGGGACCCTTAACAAACTGTTTTTT.